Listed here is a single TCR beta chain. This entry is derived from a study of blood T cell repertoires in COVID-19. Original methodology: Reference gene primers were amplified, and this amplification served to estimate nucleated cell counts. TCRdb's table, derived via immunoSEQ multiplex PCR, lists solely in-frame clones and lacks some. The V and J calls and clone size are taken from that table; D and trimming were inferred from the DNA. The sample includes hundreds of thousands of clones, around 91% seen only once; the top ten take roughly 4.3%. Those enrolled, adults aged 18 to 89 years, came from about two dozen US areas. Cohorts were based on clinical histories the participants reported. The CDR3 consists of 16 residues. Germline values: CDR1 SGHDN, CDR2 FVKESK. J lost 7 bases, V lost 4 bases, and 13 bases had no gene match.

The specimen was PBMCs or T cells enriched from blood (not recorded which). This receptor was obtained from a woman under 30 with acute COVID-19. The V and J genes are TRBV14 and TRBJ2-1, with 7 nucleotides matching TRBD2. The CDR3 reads CASSRGGTMFGNEQFF. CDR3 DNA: TGTGCCAGCAGCCGGGGGGGGACCATGTTCGGAAATGAGCAGTTCTTC.